What follows is one T cell receptor (beta chain) and its context. The antigen it recognizes is unknown. Per-base quality was not reported, and no clone a single base away is much larger than it. The data belong to a study of T cells in Graves' hyperthyroidism and ophthalmopathy (dated by TCRdb to between 2019 and 2020). Broadly, across the study: Peripheral blood samples were taken at initial diagnosis, before any treatment was given. According to the paper, TCR Vbeta CDR3 sequencing was carried out on some 140 peripheral blood samples, which came from fewer than 50 ophthalmopathy, 75 or so hyperthyroidism and roughly 17 progressor patients. An independent validation cohort of 18 to 20 hyperthyroidism patients and approximately 16 patients who later progressed to ophthalmopathy tested prospective prediction of ophthalmopathy. Thyroid tissue and blood T-cell repertoires from several Graves' hyperthyroidism patients were also compared in the study. Following sampling, methimazole starting at 30 mg daily was given to hyperthyroidism patients, and high-dose intravenous methylprednisolone was given to ophthalmopathy patients. The roughly 99 discovery patients were divided at random into training and test sets in a 7:3 ratio. A discovery cohort of roughly 96 patients, approximately 45 with Graves' ophthalmopathy and about 60 with stable Graves' hyperthyroidism, was used to find distinguishing TCR V-J signatures.

Results and caveats for the whole study, not just this receptor: During validation, the model predicted progression to ophthalmopathy a median of around six months ahead of onset, with 70.59% sensitivity and about 72% specificity. Most expanded thyroid clonotypes (frequency above 0.001) were also detected in blood, suggesting blood repertoires may reflect thyroid immune responses. No statistical method was used to fix the sample size in advance, and group allocation was not hidden from the investigators. A 13 V-J signature model separated ophthalmopathy from stable hyperthyroidism, with 87.88% sensitivity and roughly 81% specificity in cross-validation and 80%/75% in testing.

The TCR beta CDR3 regions were amplified from RNA transcripts. The first round of RT-PCR for the TCR CDR3 was performed with the HTBI primer set and the Qiagen OneStep RT-PCR kit. A second multiplex PCR round built the libraries, followed by size selection and purification. Sequencing of the libraries was done on an Illumina HiSeq2000 using paired-end 100 bp reads. Regarding the original processing steps: SOAPnuke was used to process the raw data, with reads discarded if the reads contained adapters or uncalled bases, had a mean Phred below 15, or lacked an exact constant-primer or identifier match. COPE v1.2.5 was used to merge the high-quality paired reads, and each unique nucleotide sequence was defined as a clonotype. MiTCR v1.1 was used to align clonotypes to the IMGT TRBV, TRBD and TRBJ reference segments. The analysis was restricted to V-J combinations with a frequency above 0.0001, which together covered just over 99% of the repertoires. The TCS score was defined as F50 (clonal expansion) divided by E x V (chaos), with BLOSUM62-based TCRdist calculated between CDR3 peptides within each V-J. Welch's t-statistics and random forest reduced approximately 520 V-J features to 13, which were used in a naive Bayes classifier (R e1071). The similarity between thyroid and blood repertoires was quantified using the Morisita-Horn index. Starting from the raw public reads, TCRdb applied fastp trimming at Q25, assembled clones with MiXCR and retained in-frame beta chains. Records with the same CDR3 protein are collapsed into one entry carrying the most frequent genes and DNA. TCRdb's processing, not the authors', yielded these V and J calls. The sample includes about 840,000 distinct CDR3 sequences, with about two fifths observed a single time. The ten largest clones take up about 9% of the sample.

Stable Graves' hyperthyroidism was defined as no progression to ophthalmopathy during 18 months of follow-up. Hyperthyroidism patients were aged 18 to 65 years and newly diagnosed, with disease duration of less than 2 months. Any patient with an uncontrolled infection, another autoimmune disease, pregnancy or lactation was excluded. Diagnoses were established on the basis of clinical symptoms, serum thyroxine and TRAb, thyroid ultrasound, and orbital computed tomography. PBMCs were separated from 7.5 to 10 ml of fresh peripheral blood using Ficoll-Paque density gradient centrifugation. Total RNA was extracted with Trizol reagent, and quality was checked on an Agilent 2100 Bioanalyzer. The sequence was obtained from a man aged 18 to 35 with Graves' hyperthyroidism. Sequenced sample: blood.

For the CDR3, the sequence is CASSLDRDRSTGELFF. The DNA is as follows: TGTGCCAGCAGCCTCGACCGGGACAGATCCACCGGGGAGCTGTTTTTT. Recombination linked TRBV9 to TRBJ2-2; 7 central nucleotides agree with TRBD1. Measured from the cysteine to the phenylalanine, the CDR3 is 16 residues long. Kept here is only the CDR3 DNA, which spans 48 bases and is read in frame from base 1. Trimmed from V: 4 bases; trimmed from J: 4 bases; junction bases lacking a gene match: 10. As encoded in the germline V gene, CDR1 is SGDLS while CDR2 is YYNGEE. The full variable domain, with segments outside the CDR3 supplied by the reference TRBV9 and TRBJ2-2 proteins, appears as DSGVTQTPKHLITATGQRVTLRCSPRSGDLSVYWYQQSLDQGLQFLIQYYNGEERAKGNILERFSAQQFPDLHSELNLSSLELGDSALYFCASSLDRDRSTGELFFGEGSRLTVL.